These T cell receptor beta chains were read from a single sample in a study of cytomegalovirus exposure and HLA in healthy donors. Here immunoSEQ multiplex PCR was the method, and the copy in TCRdb shows in-frame clones only, minus some. The sample records roughly 100,000 clones, roughly two thirds being singletons. The specimen sequenced was PBMCs. These receptors came from a female donor in good health and CMV-seronegative. Each CDR3 is given with its conserved first and last residue. Fields, in order: J gene, V gene, clone size, D gene, CDR3 protein, CDR3 DNA. D genes are given only for firm matches. Part of the rows lack a size; the others show once, few, many or a class for expanded clones.

TRBJ2-1 | TRBV9 | NA | TRBD1 | CASSVDRGQTEQFF | TGTGCCAGCAGCGTAGACAGGGGGCAGACTGAGCAGTTCTTC
TRBJ2-1 | TRBV7-7 | NA | TRBD2 | CASSLVGTSLGEQFF | TGTGCTAGCAGCTTAGTTGGGACTAGCTTAGGTGAGCAGTTCTTC
TRBJ2-7 | TRBV6-6 | once | NA | CASSFLGHEQYF | TGTGCCAGCAGTTTCCTTGGCCACGAGCAGTACTTC
TRBJ1-2 | TRBV28 | once | NA | CASRQGSYGYTF | TGTGCCAGCAGGCAGGGCAGCTATGGCTACACCTTC
TRBJ1-1 | TRBV18 | NA | NA | CASSPRERTEAFF | TGTGCCAGCTCACCTAGGGAGAGGACTGAAGCTTTCTTT
TRBJ2-5 | TRBV5-1 | NA | NA | CASSPRGSGETQYF | TGCGCCAGCAGCCCCCGGGGGTCAGGGGAGACCCAGTACTTC
TRBJ2-5 | TRBV5-1 | NA | NA | CASSLVSRETQYF | TGCGCCAGCAGCTTGGTATCCCGGGAGACCCAGTACTTC
TRBJ2-3 | TRBV11-2 | NA | TRBD1 | CASRLGTGGPDTQYF | TGTGCCAGCAGACTCGGGACAGGAGGTCCAGATACGCAGTATTTT
TRBJ2-5 | TRBV5-1 | NA | TRBD1 | CASSSRQGLQETQYF | TGCGCCAGCAGCTCCCGACAGGGCCTCCAAGAGACCCAGTACTTC
TRBJ2-7 | TRBV6-1 | NA | NA | CASSAGTTSYEQYF | TGTGCCAGCAGTGCCGGGACAACCTCCTACGAGCAGTACTTC
TRBJ2-1 | TRBV6-5 | NA | TRBD2 | CASSPGLAGYNEQFF | TGTGCCAGCAGTCCTGGACTAGCGGGATACAATGAGCAGTTCTTC
TRBJ2-3 | TRBV19 | few | TRBD2 | CASSMSLAGGSDTQYF | TGTGCCAGTAGTATGTCGCTAGCGGGAGGGTCAGATACGCAGTATTTT
TRBJ2-7 | TRBV6-5 | once | TRBD2 | CASSYSGTSSPQYF | TGTGCCAGCAGTTACTCTGGGACTAGTTCTCCGCAGTACTTC